The 3 T cell receptor beta chains below all came from one sample that was sequenced in a study of metastatic and nonmetastatic thyroid tumors. TCRdb reanalyzed the PCR reads via MiXCR. The table includes 10,000 to 13,000 clones, under 30% detected once. Patients underwent thyroid surgery, and none had received any treatment before it. Sequencing was performed on tumor tissue. Receptors originate from a male donor with papillary thyroid cancer or a benign thyroid nodule (not recorded which). Some clones in this sample may be carry-over from other donors' samples.

The CDR3 sequence: CASSLGLAGDLNEQFF. The CDR3 region has the DNA TGTGCCAGCAGCTTAGGACTAGCGGGAGATCTGAATGAGCAGTTCTTC. This sequence joins TRBV11-1 and TRBJ2-1; 12 bases match TRBD2. The junction had 5 bases not matched to a gene; V was cut back by 1 base and J by 7 bases. The CDR3 has 16 amino acids. Germline CDR1 reads SGHAT; CDR2 reads FQDESV (reference sequence).

This clone has a handful of counts. The chain links TRBV29-1 to TRBJ2-3; 7 positions match TRBD1. CDR1 is SQVTM, CDR2 ANQGSEA, per germline. V lost 8 bases and J lost 2; bases outside the gene matches: 7. The CDR3 has 13 amino acids. CDR3 region: CSLKGTVTDTQYF. CDR3 DNA: TGCAGCTTGAAAGGGACAGTCACAGATACGCAGTATTTT.

J is TRBJ2-7 and V is TRBV9; 12 bases are a match to TRBD2. Germline V gene data show CDR1 as SGDLS and CDR2 as YYNGEE. The CDR3 runs to 13 residues. Trimming took 3 bases from V and 6 from J; bases not matched to a gene: 1. In nucleotides, the CDR3 is TGTGCCAGCAGCGGGGGACTAGCGGGCGAGCAGTACTTC. It encodes CASSGGLAGEQYF.